The 2 T cell receptor beta chains reported below all come from one sample, sequenced in a study of blood T cells in healthy people across ages. A second PCR of about 7 to 12 cycles used a sample-barcoded 5' primer and a J-beta primer mix. TCRdb re-called the 5' RACE reads with MiXCR, one entry per CDR3 protein. This table holds 800,000 or so distinct CDR3 sequences, around 25% found once. The same specimen was also included in a second study, on T cells of mothers and their children.

Sequenced sample: blood. These receptors were obtained from a boy aged 10-17 years in good health.

There are a few counts of this clonotype. The chain has TRBV27 and TRBJ2-5; TRBD1 agrees at 11 bases. Gene TRBJ2-7 matches the end of the DNA better, so the J call may be wrong. Looked up from germline, CDR1 is MNHEY and CDR2 is SMNVEV (reference sequence). The CDR3 length is 16 residues. For the CDR3, the DNA is TGTGCCAGCAGTCCACAGGCCGGGACAGGGGGATACGAGCAGTACTTC. Translated, it gives CASSPQAGTGGYEQYF.

This rearrangement joins TRBV6-2 or TRBV6-3 to TRBJ2-1; 9 bases fit TRBD2. From germline, CDR1 is MNHEY and CDR2 SVGEGT. There are 15 residues in the CDR3. With 7 bases clipped from V and 7 bases from J, the junction kept 11 bases outside the gene matches. This chain's CDR3 is CASKEGGRAGNEQFF. For the CDR3, the DNA is TGTGCCAGCAAGGAGGGCGGGAGGGCCGGAAATGAGCAGTTCTTC.